This TCR beta chain was observed in a study of a mutant IDH1 vaccine in newly diagnosed glioma (dated by TCRdb to the early 2020s). About the investigation overall: Eight vaccinations were administered to patients in weeks 1, 3, 5, 7, 11, 15, 19 and 23, corresponding to visits V03 through V10. Six visits were used for peripheral blood collection: V03 (baseline), V05, V07, V10, V12 and V13. Prior to enrollment, standard therapy consisting of radiotherapy alone, temozolomide alone, or radiochemotherapy with temozolomide had been administered to patients, with the combination being received by most patients. Of the 30 or so patients who were treated, 62.5% were male and about 40% were female, and the mean age was roughly 40 years. Vaccination began 4-6 weeks after radiotherapy alone, or alongside temozolomide cycles in the chemotherapy-containing groups. Longitudinal TCRB deep sequencing was done for 25 to 30 treated patients, wherever samples were available for exploratory analyses. The study at large found these results: According to the authors, sample limitations meant that analyses of patient blood samples could not be reproduced. No apparent relationship was observed between pseudoprogression and alterations in the top peripheral T cell clonotypes detected by TCRB sequencing. Immune responses induced by the vaccine were seen in more than 85% of patients across multiple MHC alleles. Availability determined which PBMC samples were chosen for TCRB deep sequencing.

The CDR3 goes from the cysteine to the phenylalanine over 19 residues. Just CDR3 DNA is preserved here, 57 bases in frame from base 1. The V end loses 10 bases and the J end loses 5 bases, and a stretch of 35 bases separates them. The germline V gene (reference sequence) yields SEHNR for CDR1 and FQNEAQ for CDR2. The library was prepared using the immunoSEQ multiplex PCR assay. The hsTCRB Kit was used according to the manufacturer's protocol to amplify rearranged TCR beta chain sequences. An Illumina MiSeq was used to sequence the TCRB libraries. The authors' pipeline ran thus. The kit vendor's proprietary platform handled demultiplexing, trimming and gene mapping. As stored in TCRdb, this immuneACCESS dataset retains in-frame rearrangements with V and J assigned. A fraction of the clones does not appear; measured against another copy, unresolved V genes explain less than half of the discrepancy, and the remainder lacks a known reason. V and J calls and clone size are given by that table; D and trimming were obtained from the DNA. This sample holds roughly 50,000 clones; 78% were observed only once. Clones ranked in the top ten supply around 1.8% of the sample.

The time point label corresponds to: week 5, during vaccination. Every vaccine dose consisted of 300 ug of a 20-mer mutant IDH1 peptide in Montanide, administered subcutaneously together with topical imiquimod. Donors had newly diagnosed WHO grade 3 or 4 IDH1-mutant astrocytomas with loss of nuclear ATRX. The samples were drawn from NOA16, a multicentre, single-arm, open-label phase I trial in Germany that tested a mutant IDH1 peptide vaccine in humans for the first time. Genomic DNA for TCRB sequencing was extracted from EDTA blood using the DNeasy Blood and Tissue Kit. A word on this clone: Its antigen is currently not known. Base-call qualities are not available, and no considerably larger clone is one nucleotide away.

This chain joins TRBV7-9 to TRBJ2-5; the D region possibly corresponds to TRBD2 (6 bases align). The clonotype comes from a woman in her forties with glioma. Sequenced here: PBMCs, sampled from a glioma patient whose treatment included an IDH1 peptide vaccine. The sequenced DNA is TGTGCCAACTTTGGTTCCGGGACTCATGATGTAGGGCCTGATGAGACCCAGTACTTC. The translation is CANFGSGTHDVGPDETQYF.